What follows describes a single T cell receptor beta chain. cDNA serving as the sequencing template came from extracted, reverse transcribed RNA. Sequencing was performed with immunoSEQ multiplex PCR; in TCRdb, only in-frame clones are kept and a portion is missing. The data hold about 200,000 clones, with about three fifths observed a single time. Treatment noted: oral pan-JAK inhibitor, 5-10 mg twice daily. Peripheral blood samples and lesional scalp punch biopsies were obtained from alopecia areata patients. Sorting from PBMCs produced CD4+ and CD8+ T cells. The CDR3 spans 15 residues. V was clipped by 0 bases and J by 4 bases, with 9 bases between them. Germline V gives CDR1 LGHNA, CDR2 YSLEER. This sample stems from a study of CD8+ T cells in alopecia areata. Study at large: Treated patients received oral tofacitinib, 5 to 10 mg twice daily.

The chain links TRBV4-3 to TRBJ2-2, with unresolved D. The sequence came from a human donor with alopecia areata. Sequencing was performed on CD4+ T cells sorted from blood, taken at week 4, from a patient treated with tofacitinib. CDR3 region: CASSQDGIGTGELFF. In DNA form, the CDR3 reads TGCGCCAGCAGCCAAGACGGCATTGGCACCGGGGAGCTGTTTTTT.